Ten or more counts support the clone carrying this T cell receptor (beta chain). The data derive from a study of T cells after yellow fever vaccination. Via MiXCR, TCRdb re-called the 5' RACE reads, giving one row per CDR3 protein. Of around 330,000 distinct CDR3 sequences in the sample, roughly 3.5% are singletons; the top ten hold less than 25%. Sequenced here: PBMCs, sampled on the day of the yellow fever booster vaccination. The origin of this receptor is a man in his late teens or twenties who received the YFV17D yellow fever vaccine.

CDR3 loop: CASSLVGPGPWETQYF. In DNA form, the CDR3 reads TGTGCCAGCAGCTTAGTTGGGCCGGGCCCATGGGAGACCCAGTACTTC. The chain joins TRBV7-2 to TRBJ2-5; D not certain. The CDR3 covers 16 residues. Trimming stripped 1 base from V and 5 bases from J, with 17 bases between. The germline gives CDR1 SGHTA, CDR2 FQGNSA.